Included here is one T cell receptor (beta chain) sequence, with context. Its target is unknown. The entry originates in a study of cytomegalovirus exposure and HLA in healthy donors. Study-wide points: The study recorded over 150 TCR beta chains that were cytomegalovirus-associated. Later findings reportedly placed an Asian-associated ancestry cluster below the approximately 670-donor mean for N-insertions.

PCR was performed using 60 Vbeta and 13 Jbeta primers. The assay was immunoSEQ multiplex PCR, and TCRdb's table has in-frame clones only and misses some. The repertoire holds 150,000 to 200,000 clones, with roughly 80% as singletons. The sample comprised PBMCs. The TCR sequence derives from a female donor in good health and CMV-seronegative.

CDR3 in DNA: TGTGCCAGCAGCTTATCGGGGGGTGACACCGGGGAGCTGTTTTTT. Its translation is CASSLSGGDTGELFF. The V gene is TRBV7-7, the J gene TRBJ2-2, with 7 bases that match TRBD2. The CDR3 is made up of 15 amino acids. Per the germline V gene, CDR1 is SSHAT and CDR2 is FNYEAQ (reference sequence). Losses at the gene ends were 2 bases for V and 3 bases for J; bases not matched to a gene: 3.